The sequence of this T cell receptor (beta chain) was determined in a study of blood T cells in healthy people across ages. Together with a sample-barcoded 5' primer, a J-beta primer mix was included in a second PCR lasting about 7 to 11 cycles. TCRdb passed the 5' RACE reads through MiXCR, listing each CDR3 protein once. The sample shows 750,000 to 950,000 distinct CDR3 sequences, approximately 24% of them seen only once. There are 13 residues in the CDR3. Germline values: CDR1 MNHNS, CDR2 SASEGT. V lost 8 bases, J lost 4 bases, and 6 bases stayed unmatched. This sample was also put to use in a study of T cells of mothers and their children. As reported in that work: Thymic selection, a shaping force on TCR recombination output, acts similarly in related and unrelated pairs.

The J gene is TRBJ2-3, the V gene TRBV6-1; 7 nucleotides match TRBD2. The TCR sequence derives from a boy aged 5-17 years in good health. Material for sequencing was blood. In nucleotides, the CDR3 is TGTGCCAGCGGACTAGGAGAGGCAGATACGCAGTATTTT. Residues: CASGLGEADTQYF.